This T cell receptor (beta chain) was retrieved from a study of beta chain features in type 1 diabetes. The wider study: Sorted cell examination encompassed over 90,000,000 cells across all samples. Overall study findings and caveats: The naive, central memory and Treg TCRB repertoires of patients appeared to be more similar to one another than those of healthy donors. All four CD4+ subsets from Type 1 diabetes patients carried moderately but significantly shorter TCRB CDR3s.

Expressed TCRB transcripts were sequenced after all isolated RNA was converted to cDNA. Produced via immunoSEQ multiplex PCR; TCRdb's table is partial and in-frame only. The sample records 600,000 to 700,000 clones, around 11% being singletons. Sorting produced populations that all topped 95% purity. The CDR3 runs 15 residues. V was cut by 1 base and J by 8 bases, with 12 bases left in between. Germline V gene data show CDR1 as SEHNR and CDR2 as FQNEAQ (reference sequence). As concerns this clone: The antigen is undetermined.

The sequencing input was naive CD4+ T cells from blood. This clonotype was obtained from a man aged 30-40 years with type 1 diabetes. This chain connects TRBV7-9 to TRBJ1-6; D gene unclear. This chain's CDR3 is CASSLEWAQDSPLHF. As DNA, the CDR3 is TGTGCCAGCAGCTTAGAATGGGCGCAGGATTCACCCCTCCACTTT.